Detailed here is one T cell receptor (beta chain). This clonotype was seen repeatedly, ten times or more. Its antigen target is currently unknown. The sample holds no much larger clone one base away, and base qualities are not on file. This entry comes from a study of blood T cells in healthy people across ages (dated by TCRdb to the mid-2010s). With respect to the entire study: In model experiments, roughly one uniquely barcoded TCR beta cDNA molecule per two T cells was captured by template switching. Using deep sequencing normalized with unique cDNA molecular identifiers, the study measured how TCR beta repertoire diversity changes with age. Four age groups were formed from the donors: young (average approximately 15 years), middle-aged (approximately 40), aged (around 62) and long-lived (less than 85). To avoid experimental bias, donors of different ages were randomly spread across the sequencing lanes. For two donors (one aged 18 to 30 and one aged 80 or older), the study analyzed two additional independent replicas of 1 million unique cDNA reads from the same blood draw.

Libraries were built with 5' RACE. Sequencer: Illumina HiSeq 2500. A second 7 to 11 cycle PCR used a sample-barcoded 5' primer and a J-beta primer mix. Each TCR beta cDNA molecule received a unique molecular identifier from a template-switch 5' adaptor carrying 12 random nucleotides. Each sample yielded at least 3 million CDR3-containing paired-end reads. First-strand cDNA was synthesized from all RNA with the Mint cDNA synthesis kit, primed by a TRBC-specific oligonucleotide. Following uracil-DNA glycosylase treatment, a first 18-cycle PCR with universal primers M1SS and BC2_uni_R was performed on all cDNA. The authors processed their data as follows. For normalization, 1 million high-quality reads, each with a distinct molecular identifier, were randomly selected from each sample. Reads sharing molecular identifiers were discarded rather than binned into consensus sequences. CDR3 identification, clonotype clustering and error correction used MiTCR with a Q25 quality threshold and the strictest error-elimination algorithm. A nonparametric unseen species model with Euler transformation was used to estimate lower-bound total TCR beta diversity. TCRdb reprocessed the public reads (quality trimming at Q25 with fastp, clone calling with MiXCR) and kept in-frame beta chains. Each record represents a unique CDR3 protein, reported with the most common genes and DNA among its rows. Here the V and J calls rest on TCRdb's processing, not on the authors' analysis. The sample table holds 800,000 or so distinct CDR3 sequences, of which about 47% were seen once. Jointly, the top ten make up 15% to 20% of the sample.

Study-wide findings and limitations: Because donor CMV infection status was unknown, age-related changes in expanded clonotypes were potentially confounded. Conclusive comparison of naive and antigen-experienced compartments was prevented by the profiling of bulk unsorted PBMCs. A strong correlation was found between observed TCR beta diversity and the percentage of naive T cells measured by flow cytometry. Estimates of total diversity from one million sequenced T cells were regarded as lower bounds and underestimates. Observed TCR beta diversity per million T cells fell roughly linearly with age, and a significant reduction was already apparent by age about 43. Compared with the aged group, the long-lived group had more naive CD4+ T cells, fewer expanded clones and increased TCR diversity, suggesting age selection.

The 39 donors, aged roughly 6 to 90 years, were systemically healthy Caucasian individuals from Russia. Each donor gave about 9.7 milliliters of peripheral blood, drawn into EDTA-treated Vacutainer tubes. Ficoll-Paque density-gradient centrifugation was used to isolate PBMCs, with at least 6.5 million per sample. Total RNA, at least 5 micrograms per sample, was extracted from PBMCs with Trizol reagent. The percentages of naive CD45RAhigh/CD27high T cells were determined by flow cytometry on a PBMC aliquot from every donor. Sequencing was done on a sample of blood. This clonotype was obtained from an older man in good health.

This receptor carries the CDR3 CSVDADSTDTQYF. The DNA sequence follows: TGCAGCGTTGATGCGGATAGCACAGATACGCAGTATTTT. The chain is made from TRBV29-1 and TRBJ2-3; there is no confident call for the D gene. CDR1 SQVTM and CDR2 ANQGSEA were looked up in the germline V gene. The CDR3 goes from the cysteine to the phenylalanine over 13 residues. The retained sequence is limited to the CDR3, 39 bases, with the frame set at the first base. V lost 3 bases and J lost 0 bases; the stretch between them is 7 bases long.